The following is a T cell receptor (beta chain) sequence with its context. Its target is unknown. The data were obtained in a study of shared clonotypes between healthy human individuals. Study-level points and caveats: Researchers sampled blood only, noting tissue repertoires likely differ.

Donors were healthy HIV-negative adults without recent acute infections or vaccinations. The CDR3 spans 14 residues. Germline V lookup: CDR1 SNHLY, CDR2 FYNNEI. V lost 3 bases and J 5 bases, leaving 13 bases between the germline ends. The method was immunoSEQ multiplex PCR; TCRdb's version includes in-frame clones alone and lacks a portion of them. The table has 1.4 million to 1.5 million clones, roughly 96% seen once; the top ten hold about 1.2%. The receptor comes from a man aged 30 to 39 in good health. The sample taken for sequencing was naive CD4+ T cells sorted from blood. Sample subset: CD45RA+ positively selected. V and J are TRBV2 and TRBJ1-2; D perhaps matches TRBD1 (5 bases). This CDR3 is CASSDGYEGYGYTF. The CDR3 DNA follows: TGTGCCAGCAGTGATGGGTACGAGGGGTATGGCTACACCTTC.